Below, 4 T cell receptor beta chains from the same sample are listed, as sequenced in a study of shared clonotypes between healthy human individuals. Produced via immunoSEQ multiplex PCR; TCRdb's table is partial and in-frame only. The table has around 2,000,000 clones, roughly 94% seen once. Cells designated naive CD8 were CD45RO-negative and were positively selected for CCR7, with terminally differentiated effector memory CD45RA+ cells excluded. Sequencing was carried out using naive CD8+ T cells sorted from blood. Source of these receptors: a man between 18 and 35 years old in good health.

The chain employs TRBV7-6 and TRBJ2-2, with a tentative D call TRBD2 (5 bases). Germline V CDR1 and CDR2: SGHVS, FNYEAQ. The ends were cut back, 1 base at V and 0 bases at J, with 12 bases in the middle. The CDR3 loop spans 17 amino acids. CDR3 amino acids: CASSLDLSEANTGELFF. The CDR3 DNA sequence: TGTGCCAGCAGCTTAGATCTCTCGGAGGCGAACACCGGGGAGCTGTTTTTT.

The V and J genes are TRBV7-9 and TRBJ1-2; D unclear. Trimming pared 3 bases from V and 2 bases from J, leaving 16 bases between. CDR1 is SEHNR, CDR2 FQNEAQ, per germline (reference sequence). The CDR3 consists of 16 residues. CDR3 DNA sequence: TGTGCCAGCAGCTTCCTAGAGCAAGCCGCCAACTATGGCTACACCTTC. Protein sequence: CASSFLEQAANYGYTF.

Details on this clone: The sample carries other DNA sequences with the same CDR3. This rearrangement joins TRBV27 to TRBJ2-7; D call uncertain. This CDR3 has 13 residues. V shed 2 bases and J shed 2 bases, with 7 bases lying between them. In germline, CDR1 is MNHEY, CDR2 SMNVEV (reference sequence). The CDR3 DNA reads TGTGCCAGCAGTTTAGGGGTTACCTACGAGCAGTACTTC. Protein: CASSLGVTYEQYF.

This CDR3 is CASSQDGTTNEQFF. DNA of the CDR3: TGCGCCAGCAGCCAAGACGGGACTACCAATGAGCAGTTCTTC. The rearrangement joins TRBV4-3 to TRBJ2-1; 7 positions match TRBD2. The CDR3 is made up of 14 amino acids. The junction had 2 bases not matched to a gene; V was cut back by 0 bases and J by 6 bases. Germline values: CDR1 LGHNA, CDR2 YSLEER.